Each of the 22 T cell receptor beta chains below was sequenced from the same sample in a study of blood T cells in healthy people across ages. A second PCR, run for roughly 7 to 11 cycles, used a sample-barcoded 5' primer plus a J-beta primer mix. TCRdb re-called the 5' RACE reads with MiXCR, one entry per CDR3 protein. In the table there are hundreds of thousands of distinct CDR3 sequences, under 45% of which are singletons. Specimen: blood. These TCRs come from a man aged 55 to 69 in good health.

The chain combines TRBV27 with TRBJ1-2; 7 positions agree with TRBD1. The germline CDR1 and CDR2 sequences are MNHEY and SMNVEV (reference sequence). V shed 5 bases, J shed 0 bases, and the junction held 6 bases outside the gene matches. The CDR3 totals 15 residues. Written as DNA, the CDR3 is TGTGCCAGCAGTCCTAACAGGGGAGCTAACTATGGCTACACCTTC. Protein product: CASSPNRGANYGYTF.

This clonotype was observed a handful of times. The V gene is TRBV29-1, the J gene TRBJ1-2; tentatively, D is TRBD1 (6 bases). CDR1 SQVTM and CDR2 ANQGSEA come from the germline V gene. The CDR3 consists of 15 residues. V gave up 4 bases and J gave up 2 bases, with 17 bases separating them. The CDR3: CSVVVQGRPNYGYTF. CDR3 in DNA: TGCAGCGTTGTGGTACAGGGAAGGCCAAACTATGGCTACACCTTC.

The CDR3 bases are TGTGCCAGCAGCCCCCGAGAGGGACAGATCTGTTCTGGGGCCAACGTCCTGACTTTC. It translates to CASSPREGQICSGANVLTF. This sequence joins TRBV21-1 and TRBJ2-6; TRBD1, as called in the table, went unchecked against the DNA. TRBV21-1 is described as a pseudogene. This CDR3 is 19 amino acids long.

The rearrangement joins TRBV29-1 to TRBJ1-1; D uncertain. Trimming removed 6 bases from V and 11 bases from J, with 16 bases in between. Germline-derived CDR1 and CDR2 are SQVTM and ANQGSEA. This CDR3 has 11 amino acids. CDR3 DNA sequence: TGCAGCGTCCCGTGGGCCGGTGGGGCTTTCTTT. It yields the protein CSVPWAGGAFF.

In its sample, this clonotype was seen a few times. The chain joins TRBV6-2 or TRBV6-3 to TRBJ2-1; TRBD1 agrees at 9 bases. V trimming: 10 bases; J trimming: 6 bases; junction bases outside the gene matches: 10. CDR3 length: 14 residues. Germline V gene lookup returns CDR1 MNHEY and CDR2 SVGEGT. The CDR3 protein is CATSGTGNTNEQFF. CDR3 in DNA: TGTGCCACCTCCGGGACAGGGAACACCAATGAGCAGTTCTTC.

Here the CDR3 reads CASSEFNRAFF. CDR3 nucleotide sequence: TGTGCCAGCAGTGAATTTAATCGGGCTTTCTTT. The V call is TRBV6-1, the J call TRBJ1-1; no definite D call. The V end lost 2 bases, the J end lost 11 bases, and 9 bases lay between the germline ends. Germline V gene lookup returns CDR1 MNHNS and CDR2 SASEGT. There are 11 residues in the CDR3.

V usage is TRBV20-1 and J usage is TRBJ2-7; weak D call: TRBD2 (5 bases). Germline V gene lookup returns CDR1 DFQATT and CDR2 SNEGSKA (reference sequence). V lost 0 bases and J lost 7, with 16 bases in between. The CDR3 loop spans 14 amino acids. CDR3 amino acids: CSARDRENLGEQYF. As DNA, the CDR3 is TGCAGTGCTAGAGATCGGGAAAACTTGGGGGAGCAGTACTTC.

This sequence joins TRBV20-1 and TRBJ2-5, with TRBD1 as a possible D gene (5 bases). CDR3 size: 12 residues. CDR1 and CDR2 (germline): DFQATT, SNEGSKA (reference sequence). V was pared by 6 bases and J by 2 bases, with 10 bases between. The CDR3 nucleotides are TGCAGTGCCCGGACAACGCAAGAGACCCAGTACTTC. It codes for CSARTTQETQYF.

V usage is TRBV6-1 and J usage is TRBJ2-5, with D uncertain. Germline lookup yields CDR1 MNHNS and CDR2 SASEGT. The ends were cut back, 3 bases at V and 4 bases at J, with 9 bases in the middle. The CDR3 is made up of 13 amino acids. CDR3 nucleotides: TGTGCCAGCAGTGAGTCTAGGAGAGAGACCCAGTACTTC. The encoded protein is CASSESRRETQYF.

Here the CDR3 DNA reads TGTGCCAGCTCACCCATAGGACAGAACACTGAAGCTTTCTTT. This codes for CASSPIGQNTEAFF. The rearrangement links TRBV18 to TRBJ1-1; tentative D call: TRBD1 (5 bases). The CDR3 contains 14 residues. Germline loops: CDR1 KGHSH, CDR2 LQKENI. Trimming stripped 3 bases from V and 1 base from J, with 9 bases between.

The CDR3 loop is CSVITQADTQYF. The CDR3 DNA is TGCAGCGTTATCACCCAGGCAGATACGCAGTATTTT. The chain carries TRBV29-1 and TRBJ2-3; no clear D. Germline V gives CDR1 SQVTM, CDR2 ANQGSEA. Deletions cut 5 bases from V and 4 bases from J, with 10 bases between. This CDR3 has 12 amino acids.

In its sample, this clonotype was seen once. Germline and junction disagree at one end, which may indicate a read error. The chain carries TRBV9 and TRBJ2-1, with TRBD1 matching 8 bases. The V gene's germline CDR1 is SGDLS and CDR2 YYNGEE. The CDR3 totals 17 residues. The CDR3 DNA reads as TGTGCCGGCAGCGTACAACGCAGGGGGCCTGGCTACAATGAGCAGTTCTTC. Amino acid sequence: CAGSVQRRGPGYNEQFF.

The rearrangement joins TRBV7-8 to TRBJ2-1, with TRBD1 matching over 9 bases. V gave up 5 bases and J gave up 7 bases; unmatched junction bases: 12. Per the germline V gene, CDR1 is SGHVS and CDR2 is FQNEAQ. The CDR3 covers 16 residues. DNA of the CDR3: TGTGCCAGCAGCCCTATAACAGGGGGCGCAGGGAATGAGCAGTTCTTC. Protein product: CASSPITGGAGNEQFF.

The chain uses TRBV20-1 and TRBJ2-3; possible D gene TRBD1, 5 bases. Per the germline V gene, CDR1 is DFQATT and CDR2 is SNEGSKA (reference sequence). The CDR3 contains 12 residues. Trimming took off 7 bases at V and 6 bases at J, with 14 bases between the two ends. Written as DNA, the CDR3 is TGCAGTGGGGGCGAGGATAAGGATACGCAGTATTTT. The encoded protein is CSGGEDKDTQYF.

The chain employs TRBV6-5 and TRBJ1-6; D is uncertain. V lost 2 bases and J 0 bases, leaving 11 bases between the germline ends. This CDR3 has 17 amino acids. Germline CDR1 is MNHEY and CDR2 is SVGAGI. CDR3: CASSYDPPSSYNSPLHF. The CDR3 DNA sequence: TGTGCCAGCAGTTACGATCCACCGAGCTCCTATAATTCACCCCTCCACTTT.

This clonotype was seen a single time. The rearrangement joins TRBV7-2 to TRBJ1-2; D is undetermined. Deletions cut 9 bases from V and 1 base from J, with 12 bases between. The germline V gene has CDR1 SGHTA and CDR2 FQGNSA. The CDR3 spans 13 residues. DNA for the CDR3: TGTGCCAGTCAGGTCGGGTTTAACTATGGCTACACCTTC. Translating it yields CASQVGFNYGYTF.

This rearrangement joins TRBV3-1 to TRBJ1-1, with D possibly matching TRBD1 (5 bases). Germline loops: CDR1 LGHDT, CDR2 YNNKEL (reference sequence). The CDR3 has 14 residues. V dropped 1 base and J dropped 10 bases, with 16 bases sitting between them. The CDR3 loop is CASSQGPGTISAFF. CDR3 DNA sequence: TGTGCCAGCAGCCAAGGCCCGGGGACGATTTCAGCTTTCTTT.

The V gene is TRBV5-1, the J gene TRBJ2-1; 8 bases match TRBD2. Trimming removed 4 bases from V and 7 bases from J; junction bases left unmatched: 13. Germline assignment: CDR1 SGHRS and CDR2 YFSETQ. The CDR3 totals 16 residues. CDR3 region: CASSPPGGGPGNEQFF. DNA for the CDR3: TGCGCCAGCAGCCCCCCAGGCGGGGGGCCGGGGAATGAGCAGTTCTTC.

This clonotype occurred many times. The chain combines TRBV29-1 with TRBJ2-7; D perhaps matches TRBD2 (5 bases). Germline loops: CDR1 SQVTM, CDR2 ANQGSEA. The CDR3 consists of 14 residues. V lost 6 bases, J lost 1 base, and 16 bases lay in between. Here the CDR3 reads CSVPTGERSYEQYF. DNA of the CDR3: TGCAGCGTCCCCACTGGGGAGCGTTCCTACGAGCAGTACTTC.

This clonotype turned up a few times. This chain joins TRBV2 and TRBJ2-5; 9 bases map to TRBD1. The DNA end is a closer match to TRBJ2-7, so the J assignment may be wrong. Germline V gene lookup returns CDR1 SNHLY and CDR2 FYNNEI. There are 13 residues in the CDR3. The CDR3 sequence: CASIGTGRFEQYF. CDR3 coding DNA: TGTGCCAGCATCGGGACAGGGCGTTTCGAGCAGTACTTC.

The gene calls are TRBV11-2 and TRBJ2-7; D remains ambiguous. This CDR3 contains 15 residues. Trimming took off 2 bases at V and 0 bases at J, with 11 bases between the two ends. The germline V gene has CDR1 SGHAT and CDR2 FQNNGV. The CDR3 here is CASSLLTQSSYEQYF. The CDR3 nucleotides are TGTGCCAGCAGCTTATTGACCCAGAGCTCCTACGAGCAGTACTTC.

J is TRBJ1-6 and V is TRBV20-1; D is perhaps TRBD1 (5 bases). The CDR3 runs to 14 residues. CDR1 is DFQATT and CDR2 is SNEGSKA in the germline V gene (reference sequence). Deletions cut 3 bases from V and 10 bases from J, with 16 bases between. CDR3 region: CSASNRDWDSPLHF. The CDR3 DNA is TGCAGTGCTAGTAACCGGGACTGGGACTCACCCCTCCACTTT.